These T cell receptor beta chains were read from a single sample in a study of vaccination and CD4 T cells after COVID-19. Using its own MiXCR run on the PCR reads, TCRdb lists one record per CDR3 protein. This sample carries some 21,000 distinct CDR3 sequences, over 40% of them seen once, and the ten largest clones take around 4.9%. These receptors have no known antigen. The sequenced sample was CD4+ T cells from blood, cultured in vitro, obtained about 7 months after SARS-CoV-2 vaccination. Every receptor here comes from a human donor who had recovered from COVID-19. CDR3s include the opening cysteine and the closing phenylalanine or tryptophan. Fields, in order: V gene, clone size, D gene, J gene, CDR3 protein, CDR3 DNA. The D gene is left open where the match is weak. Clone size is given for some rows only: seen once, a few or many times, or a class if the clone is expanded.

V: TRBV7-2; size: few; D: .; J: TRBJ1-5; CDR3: CASSLLFGTGPPQHF; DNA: TGTGCCAGCAGCTTACTCTTTGGGACCGGTCCGCCCCAGCATTTT
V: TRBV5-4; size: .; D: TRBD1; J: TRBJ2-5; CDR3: CASSLVSGGQTQYF; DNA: TGTGCCAGCAGCTTGGTTTCAGGGGGACAGACCCAGTACTTC
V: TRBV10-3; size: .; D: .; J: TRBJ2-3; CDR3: CAIKGLGSTDTQYF; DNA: TGTGCCATCAAGGGGCTGGGTAGCACAGATACGCAGTATTTT
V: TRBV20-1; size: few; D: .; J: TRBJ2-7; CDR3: CSARDSGEQYF; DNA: TGCAGTGCTAGAGATAGCGGCGAGCAGTACTTC
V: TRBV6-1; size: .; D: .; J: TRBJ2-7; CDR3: CASSQSEPYEQYF; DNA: TGTGCCAGCAGCCAAAGCGAGCCCTACGAGCAGTACTTC
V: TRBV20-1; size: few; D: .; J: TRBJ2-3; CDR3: CSASPGHSTDTQYF; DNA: TGCAGTGCCAGCCCTGGACACAGCACAGATACGCAGTATTTT
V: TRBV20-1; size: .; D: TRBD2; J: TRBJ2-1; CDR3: CSVDGLDSYNEQFF; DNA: TGCAGTGTTGACGGACTAGACTCCTACAATGAGCAGTTCTTC
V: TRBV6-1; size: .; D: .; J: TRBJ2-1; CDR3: CASSTRYEQFF; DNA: TGTGCCAGCAGTACTAGGTATGAGCAGTTCTTC
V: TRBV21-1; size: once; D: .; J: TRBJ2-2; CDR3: CASSGPSGELFF; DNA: TGTGCCAGCAGCGGTCCCTCCGGGGAGCTGTTTTTT
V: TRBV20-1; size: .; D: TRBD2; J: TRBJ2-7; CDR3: CSATSGGAHPNEQYF; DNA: TGCAGTGCTACCTCCGGGGGGGCACATCCCAACGAGCAGTACTTC
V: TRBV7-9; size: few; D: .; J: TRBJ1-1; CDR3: CATPHSMNTEAFF; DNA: TGTGCCACCCCACACAGCATGAACACTGAAGCTTTCTTT
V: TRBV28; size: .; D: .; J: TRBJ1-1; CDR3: CASRQDLWSTEAFF; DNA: TGTGCCAGCAGACAAGACCTCTGGAGCACTGAAGCTTTCTTT
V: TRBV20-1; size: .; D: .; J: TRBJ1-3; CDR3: CSAIPVTSGNTIYF; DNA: TGCAGTGCTATCCCCGTTACCTCTGGAAACACCATATATTTT
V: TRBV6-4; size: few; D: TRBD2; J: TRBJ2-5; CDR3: CASRGSGGTKETQYF; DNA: TGTGCCAGCAGGGGTTCGGGGGGGACGAAAGAGACCCAGTACTTC
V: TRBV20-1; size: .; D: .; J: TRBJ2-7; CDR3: CSAVDTPASYEQYF; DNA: TGCAGTGCAGTAGACACGCCCGCCTCCTACGAGCAGTACTTC
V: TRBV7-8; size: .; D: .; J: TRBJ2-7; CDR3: CASSLSGTYSYEQYF; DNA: TGTGCCAGCAGCTTATCCGGGACCTACTCCTACGAGCAGTACTTC
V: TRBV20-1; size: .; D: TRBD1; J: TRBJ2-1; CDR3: CSAGTGGLYNEQFF; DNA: TGCAGTGCCGGGACAGGGGGACTTTACAATGAGCAGTTCTTC
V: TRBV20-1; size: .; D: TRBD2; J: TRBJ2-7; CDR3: CSARSPGGGGRLNEQYF; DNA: TGCAGTGCTAGGTCCCCCGGCGGAGGCGGGAGGTTGAACGAGCAGTACTTC
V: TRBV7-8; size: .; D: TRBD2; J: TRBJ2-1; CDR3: CASSLQGTSEQFF; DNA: TGTGCCAGCAGCTTGCAGGGGACTAGCGAGCAGTTCTTC
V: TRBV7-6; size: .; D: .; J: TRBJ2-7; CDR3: CASSPRLVSYEQYF; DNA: TGTGCCAGCAGCCCACGACTAGTCTCTTACGAGCAGTACTTC
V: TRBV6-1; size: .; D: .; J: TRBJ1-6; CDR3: CASSEQGVDSPLHF; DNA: TGTGCCAGCAGTGAACAGGGCGTGGATTCACCCCTCCACTTT
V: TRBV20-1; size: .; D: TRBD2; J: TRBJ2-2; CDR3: CSADGTSGTNRPGELFF; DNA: TGCAGTGCGGACGGGACTAGCGGGACCAACCGCCCCGGGGAGCTGTTTTTT
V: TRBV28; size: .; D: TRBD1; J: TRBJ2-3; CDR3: CASSPRGTVDTQYF; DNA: TGTGCCAGCAGTCCCAGGGGGACGGTAGATACGCAGTATTTT
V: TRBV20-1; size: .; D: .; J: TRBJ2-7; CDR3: CSAAAPLGTDYEQYF; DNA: TGCAGTGCTGCAGCTCCACTGGGAACCGACTACGAGCAGTACTTC
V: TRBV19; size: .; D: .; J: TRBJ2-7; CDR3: CASRGAGASYEQYF; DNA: TGTGCCAGTAGAGGTGCGGGGGCCTCCTACGAGCAGTACTTC
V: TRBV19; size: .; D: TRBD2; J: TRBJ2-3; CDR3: CASSMREGLSDTQYF; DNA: TGTGCCAGTAGTATGCGGGAGGGCCTGTCAGATACGCAGTATTTT
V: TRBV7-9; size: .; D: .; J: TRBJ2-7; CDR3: CASSFGGSNEQYF; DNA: TGTGCCAGCAGCTTTGGAGGCAGCAACGAGCAGTACTTC
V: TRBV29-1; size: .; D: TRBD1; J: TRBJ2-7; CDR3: CSVEGTGFDEQYF; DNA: TGCAGCGTTGAGGGGACAGGGTTCGACGAGCAGTACTTC
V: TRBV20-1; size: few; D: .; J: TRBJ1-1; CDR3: CSARDRRGRGTEAFF; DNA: TGCAGTGCTAGAGATCGGCGGGGGCGGGGGACTGAAGCTTTCTTT